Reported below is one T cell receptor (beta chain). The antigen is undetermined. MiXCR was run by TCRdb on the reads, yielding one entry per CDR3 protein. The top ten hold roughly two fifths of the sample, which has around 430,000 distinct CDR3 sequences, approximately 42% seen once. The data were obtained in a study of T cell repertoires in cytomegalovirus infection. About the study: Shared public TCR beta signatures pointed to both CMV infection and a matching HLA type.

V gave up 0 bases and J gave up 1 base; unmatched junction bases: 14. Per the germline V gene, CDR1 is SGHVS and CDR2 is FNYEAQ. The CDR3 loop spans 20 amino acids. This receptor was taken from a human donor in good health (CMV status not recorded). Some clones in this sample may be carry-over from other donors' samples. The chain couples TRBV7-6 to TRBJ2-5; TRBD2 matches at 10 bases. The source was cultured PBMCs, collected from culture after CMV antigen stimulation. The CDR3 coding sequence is TGTGCCAGCAGCTTAGCGTGGGGATACGGACTAGCGGCTACCCAAGAGACCCAGTACTTC. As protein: CASSLAWGYGLAATQETQYF.